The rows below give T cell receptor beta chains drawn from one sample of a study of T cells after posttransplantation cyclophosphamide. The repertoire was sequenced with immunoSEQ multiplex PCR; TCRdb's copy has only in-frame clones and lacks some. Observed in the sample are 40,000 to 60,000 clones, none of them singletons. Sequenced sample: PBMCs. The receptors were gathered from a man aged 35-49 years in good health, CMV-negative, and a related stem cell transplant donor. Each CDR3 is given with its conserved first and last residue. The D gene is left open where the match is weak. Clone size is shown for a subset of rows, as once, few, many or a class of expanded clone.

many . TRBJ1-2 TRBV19 TGTGCCAGTAGTTCTACCATTGGGAGGACCATCATAAACTATGGCTACACCTTC CASSSTIGRTIINYGYTF
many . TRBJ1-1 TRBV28 TGTGCCAGCAAAGGACTCGGCCGGAACACTGAAGCTTTCTTT CASKGLGRNTEAFF
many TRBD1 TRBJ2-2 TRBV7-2 TGTGCCAGCAGCGTAGGGATCTACAGGGGCCGCGCGAACACCGGGGAGCTGTTTTTT CASSVGIYRGRANTGELFF
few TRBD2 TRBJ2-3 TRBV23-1 TGCGCCAGCAGTCAAAGGACTAGCGGAATCACAGATACGCAGTATTTT CASSQRTSGITDTQYF
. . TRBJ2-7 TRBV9 TGTGCCAGCAGCTTAGCCCAGGGGGGAAGCTCCTACGAGCAGTACTTC CASSLAQGGSSYEQYF
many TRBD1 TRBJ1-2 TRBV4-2 TGTGCCAGCAGCCAAGTAGGGACAGGGCTTGATGGCTACACCTTC CASSQVGTGLDGYTF
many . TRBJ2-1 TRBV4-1 TGCGCCAGCAGCCAAGATGAGGTAGGGGGGGATGAGCAGTTCTTC CASSQDEVGGDEQFF
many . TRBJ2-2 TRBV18 TGTGCCAGCTCACCACTGGAGGCGGCGAACACCGGGGAGCTGTTTTTT CASSPLEAANTGELFF
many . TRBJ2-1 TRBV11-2 TGTGCCAGCAGCCCAGCCTGGAGGCGATCGCACAATGAGCAGTTCTTC CASSPAWRRSHNEQFF
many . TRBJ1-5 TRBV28 TGTGCCAGCAGTTTAGTTAGGGTGGGGCCGCCCCAGCATTTT CASSLVRVGPPQHF
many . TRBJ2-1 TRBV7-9 TGTGCCAGCAGCTTGTCCAGAAACAATGAGCAGTTCTTC CASSLSRNNEQFF
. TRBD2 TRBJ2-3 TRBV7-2 TGTACCAGCAGCTTATCGGGCCGGGGAGGGCTAGATCAGGATACGCAGTATTTT CTSSLSGRGGLDQDTQYF
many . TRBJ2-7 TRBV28 TGTGCCAGCAGTTTGAGAGGGTCGGGCGAGCAGTACTTC CASSLRGSGEQYF
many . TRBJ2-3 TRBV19 TGTGCCTCGGGGCCCACTAGCTCGGATACGCAGTATTTT CASGPTSSDTQYF
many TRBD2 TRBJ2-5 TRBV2 TGTGCCAGCAGCCGGGGGGGGCGGGGACAAGAGACCCAGTACTTC CASSRGGRGQETQYF
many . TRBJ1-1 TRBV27 TGTGCCAGCAGTTTCTCCTGGACAATGAGGACTGAAGCTTTCTTT CASSFSWTMRTEAFF
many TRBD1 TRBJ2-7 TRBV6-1 TGTGCCAGCAGTGAACCGGGACAGAGCTCCTACGAGCAGTACTTC CASSEPGQSSYEQYF
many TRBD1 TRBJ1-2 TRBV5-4 TGTGCCAGCAGCTTAAAAGGGGGCGCCAGCTATGGCTACACCTTC CASSLKGGASYGYTF
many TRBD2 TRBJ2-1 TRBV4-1 TGCGCCAGCAGCCAACGTACTAGCGGGATTCTCAATGAGCAGTTCTTC CASSQRTSGILNEQFF
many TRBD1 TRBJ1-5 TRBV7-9 TGTGCCAGCAGCGTCGAGCCGGGACAGGGGATAGTGGGTCAGCCCCAGCATTTT CASSVEPGQGIVGQPQHF
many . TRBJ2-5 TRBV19 TGTGCCAGTAGTATAGATAACAGGCTAGAGACCCAGTACTTC CASSIDNRLETQYF
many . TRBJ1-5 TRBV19 TGTGCCAGTAGTATAGGAGAGGGTAGCAATCAGCCCCAGCATTTT CASSIGEGSNQPQHF
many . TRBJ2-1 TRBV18 TGTGCCAGCTCACCATCGGTCGCAGGCCGCAATCTACAATATGAGCAGTTCTTC CASSPSVAGRNLQYEQFF
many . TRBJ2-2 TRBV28 TGTGCCAGCACCTCGGGGGGACAGGTGGAAACCGGGGAGCTGTTTTTT CASTSGGQVETGELFF
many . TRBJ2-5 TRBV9 TGTGCCAGCGGGGTAGGGCCTCACCAAGAGACCCAGTACTTC CASGVGPHQETQYF
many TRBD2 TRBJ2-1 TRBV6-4 TGTGCCAGCAGTCCCCTGACTAGCGGCGACAATGAGCAGTTCTTC CASSPLTSGDNEQFF
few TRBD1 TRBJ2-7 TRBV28 TGTGCCAGCAGCCGCCCGGGACAGGGGATCTACGAGCAGTACTTC CASSRPGQGIYEQYF
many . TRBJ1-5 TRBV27 TGTGCCAGCAGCCTCGGGTTTGGCAATCAGCCCCAGCATTTT CASSLGFGNQPQHF
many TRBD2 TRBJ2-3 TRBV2 TGTGCCAGCAGGACCGGGACTAGCAAATCCACGCAGTATTTT CASRTGTSKSTQYF
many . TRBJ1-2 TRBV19 TGTGCCAGTAGAGACCTCCAGGGCTATGGCTACACCTTC CASRDLQGYGYTF
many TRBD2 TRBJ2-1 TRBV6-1 TGTGCCAGCAGGGCTAGCGGATCCTACAATGAGCAGTTCTTC CASRASGSYNEQFF
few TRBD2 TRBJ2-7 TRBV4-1 TGCGCCAGCAGCCATGAGATCGGGACTAACAACTACGAGCAGTACTTC CASSHEIGTNNYEQYF
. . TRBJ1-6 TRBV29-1 TGCAGCGTTGAGCCGAGCGAGGGTTCACCCCTCCACTTT CSVEPSEGSPLHF